This record covers a single TCR beta chain. Germline CDR1 reads SGHDT; CDR2 reads YYEEEE. Trimming removed 9 bases from V and 3 bases from J; junction bases left unmatched: 8. The CDR3 loop spans 14 amino acids. Method: immunoSEQ multiplex PCR; TCRdb's copy keeps in-frame clones and lacks some. Of more than 2,000,000 clones in the sample, more than 85% were seen once. These data come from a study of shared clonotypes between healthy human individuals. A split of CD4+ cells into CD45RA+ naive and CD45RA-negative memory subsets was performed. Input material: naive CD4+ T cells from PBMCs. Subset meaning: CD45RA+ positively selected. The rearrangement uses TRBV5-6 and TRBJ2-7; the match to TRBD1 covers 11 bases. The TCR sequence derives from a man aged 18 to 29 in good health. Some clones in this sample may be carry-over from other donors' samples. The CDR3 spells CATRRTGGIYEQYF. DNA for the CDR3: TGTGCCACGCGACGGACAGGGGGCATCTACGAGCAGTACTTC.